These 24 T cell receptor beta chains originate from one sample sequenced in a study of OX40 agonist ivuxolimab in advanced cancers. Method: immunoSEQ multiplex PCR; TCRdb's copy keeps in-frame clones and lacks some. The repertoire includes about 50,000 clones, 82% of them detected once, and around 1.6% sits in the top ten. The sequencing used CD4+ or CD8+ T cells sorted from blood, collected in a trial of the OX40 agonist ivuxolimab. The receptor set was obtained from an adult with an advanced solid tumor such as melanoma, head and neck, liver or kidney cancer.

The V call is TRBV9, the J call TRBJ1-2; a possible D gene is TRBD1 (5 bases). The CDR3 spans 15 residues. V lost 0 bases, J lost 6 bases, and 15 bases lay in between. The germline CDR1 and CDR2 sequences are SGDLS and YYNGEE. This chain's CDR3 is CASSVGQGQGDGYTF. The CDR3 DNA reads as TGTGCCAGCAGCGTAGGGCAGGGTCAGGGTGATGGCTACACCTTC. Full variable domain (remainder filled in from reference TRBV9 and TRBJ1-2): DSGVTQTPKHLITATGQRVTLRCSPRSGDLSVYWYQQSLDQGLQFLIQYYNGEERAKGNILERFSAQQFPDLHSELNLSSLELGDSALYFCASSVGQGQGDGYTFGSGTRLTVV.

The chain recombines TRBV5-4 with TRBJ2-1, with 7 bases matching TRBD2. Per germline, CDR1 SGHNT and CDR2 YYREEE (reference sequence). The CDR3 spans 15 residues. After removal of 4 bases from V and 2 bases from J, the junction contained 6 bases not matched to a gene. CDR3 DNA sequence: TGTGCCAGCAGCCTGGGACTAACCACCTACAATGAGCAGTTCTTC. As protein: CASSLGLTTYNEQFF. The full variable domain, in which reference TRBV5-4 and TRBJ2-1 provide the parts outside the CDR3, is ETGVTQSPTHLIKTRGQQVTLRCSSQSGHNTVSWYQQALGQGPQFIFQYYREEENGRGNFPPRFSGLQFPNYSSELNVNALELDDSALYLCASSLGLTTYNEQFFGPGTRLTVL.

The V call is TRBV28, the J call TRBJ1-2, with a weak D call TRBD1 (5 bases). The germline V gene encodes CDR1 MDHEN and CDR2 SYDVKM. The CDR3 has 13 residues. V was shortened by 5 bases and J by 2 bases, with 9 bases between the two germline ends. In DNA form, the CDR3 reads TGTGCCAGCAGTCTGCGGGGGAACTATGGCTACACCTTC. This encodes CASSLRGNYGYTF.

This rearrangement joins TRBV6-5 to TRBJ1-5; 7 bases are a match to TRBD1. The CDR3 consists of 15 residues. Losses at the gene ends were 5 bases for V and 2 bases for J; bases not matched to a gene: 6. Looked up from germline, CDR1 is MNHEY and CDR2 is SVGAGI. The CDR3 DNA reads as TGTGCCAGCAGTCGCCGACAGGGCGGCAATCAGCCCCAGCATTTT. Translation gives CASSRRQGGNQPQHF.

The CDR3 DNA sequence: TGTGCCAGCTCACCATACGGAACGAACACCGGGGAGCTGTTTTTT. It encodes CASSPYGTNTGELFF. The chain employs TRBV18 and TRBJ2-2; D is undetermined. Germline-derived CDR1 and CDR2 are KGHSH and LQKENI. Trimming left V 2 bases short and J 0 bases short, with 7 bases between. The CDR3 has 15 amino acids.

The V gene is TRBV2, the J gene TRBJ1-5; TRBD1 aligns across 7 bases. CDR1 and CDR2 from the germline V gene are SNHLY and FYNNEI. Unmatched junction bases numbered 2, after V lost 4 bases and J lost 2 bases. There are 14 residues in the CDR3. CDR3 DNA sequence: TGTGCCAGCAGTGGCGGGACAGGCAATCAGCCCCAGCATTTT. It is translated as CASSGGTGNQPQHF.

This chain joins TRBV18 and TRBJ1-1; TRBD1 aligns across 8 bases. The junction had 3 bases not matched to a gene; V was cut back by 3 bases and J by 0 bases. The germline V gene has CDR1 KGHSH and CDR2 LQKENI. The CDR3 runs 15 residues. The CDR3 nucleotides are TGTGCCAGCTCACCGGGGGACAGGTTGAACACTGAAGCTTTCTTT. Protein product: CASSPGDRLNTEAFF. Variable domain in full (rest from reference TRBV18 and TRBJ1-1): NAGVMQNPRHLVRRRGQEARLRCSPMKGHSHVYWYRQLPEEGLKFMVYLQKENIIDESGMPKERFSAEFPKEGPSILRIQQVVRGDSAAYFCASSPGDRLNTEAFFGQGTRLTVV.

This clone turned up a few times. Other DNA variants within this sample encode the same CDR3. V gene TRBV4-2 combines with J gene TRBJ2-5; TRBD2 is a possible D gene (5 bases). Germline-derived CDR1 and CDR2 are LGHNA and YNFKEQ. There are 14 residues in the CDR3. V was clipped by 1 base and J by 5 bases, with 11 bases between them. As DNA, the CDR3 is TGTGCCAGCAGCCAAGGGACCCGAGGGGAGACCCAGTACTTC. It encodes CASSQGTRGETQYF.

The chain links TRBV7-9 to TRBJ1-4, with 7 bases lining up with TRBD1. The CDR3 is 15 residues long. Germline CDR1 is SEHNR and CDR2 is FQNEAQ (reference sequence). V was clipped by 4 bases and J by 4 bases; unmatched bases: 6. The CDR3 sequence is CASSSKGAFNEKLFF. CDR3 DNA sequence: TGTGCCAGCAGCTCCAAGGGGGCTTTTAATGAAAAACTGTTTTTT.

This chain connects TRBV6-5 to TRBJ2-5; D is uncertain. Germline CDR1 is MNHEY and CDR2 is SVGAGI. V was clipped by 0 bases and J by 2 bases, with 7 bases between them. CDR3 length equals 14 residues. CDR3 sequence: CASSYSPGQETQYF. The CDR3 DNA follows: TGTGCCAGCAGTTACTCACCGGGTCAAGAGACCCAGTACTTC.

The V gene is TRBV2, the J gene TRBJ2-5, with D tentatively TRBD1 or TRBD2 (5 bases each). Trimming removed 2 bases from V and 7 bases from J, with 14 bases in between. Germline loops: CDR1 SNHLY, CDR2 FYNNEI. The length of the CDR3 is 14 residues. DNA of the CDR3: TGTGCCAGCAGTGAATCGCAGGGAGCCGGGACCCAGTACTTC. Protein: CASSESQGAGTQYF.

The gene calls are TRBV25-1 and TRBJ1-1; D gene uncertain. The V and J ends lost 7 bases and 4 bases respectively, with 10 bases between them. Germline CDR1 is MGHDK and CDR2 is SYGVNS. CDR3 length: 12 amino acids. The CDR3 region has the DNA TGTGCCAGCACCGGTCAGACCACTGAAGCTTTCTTT. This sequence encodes CASTGQTTEAFF.

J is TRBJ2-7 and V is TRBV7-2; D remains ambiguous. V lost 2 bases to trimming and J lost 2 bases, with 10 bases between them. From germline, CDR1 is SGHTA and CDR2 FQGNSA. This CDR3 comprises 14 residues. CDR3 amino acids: CASSLSYGPYEQYF. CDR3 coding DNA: TGTGCCAGCAGCTTATCGTATGGGCCCTACGAGCAGTACTTC.

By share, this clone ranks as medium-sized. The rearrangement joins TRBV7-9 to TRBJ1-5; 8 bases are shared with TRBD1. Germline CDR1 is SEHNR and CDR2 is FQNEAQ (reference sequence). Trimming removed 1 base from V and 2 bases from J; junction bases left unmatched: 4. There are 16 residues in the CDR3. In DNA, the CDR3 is TGTGCCAGCAGCTTAGGGACAGGGTATGGCAATCAGCCCCAGCATTTT. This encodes CASSLGTGYGNQPQHF.

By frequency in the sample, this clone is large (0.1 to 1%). CDR3 sequence: CASGLGQGNEQYF. The CDR3 bases are TGTGCTAGTGGTTTGGGACAGGGAAACGAGCAGTACTTC. The J gene is TRBJ2-7, the V gene TRBV12-5; 7 bases map to TRBD1. CDR1 and CDR2 from the germline V gene are LGHNT and FRNRAP. The V segment lost 1 base and the J segment 5 bases; nucleotides outside the gene matches: 2. There are 13 residues in the CDR3.

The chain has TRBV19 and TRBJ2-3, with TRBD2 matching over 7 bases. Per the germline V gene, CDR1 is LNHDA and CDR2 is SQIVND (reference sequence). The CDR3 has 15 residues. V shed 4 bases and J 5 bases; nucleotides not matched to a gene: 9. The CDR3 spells CASSKAGEAQDTQYF. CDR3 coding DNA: TGTGCCAGTAGTAAGGCGGGGGAGGCCCAAGATACGCAGTATTTT.

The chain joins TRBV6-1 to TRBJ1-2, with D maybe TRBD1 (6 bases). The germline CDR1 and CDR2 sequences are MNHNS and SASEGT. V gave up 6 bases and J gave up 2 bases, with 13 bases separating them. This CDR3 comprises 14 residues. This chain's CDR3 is CASRSLTGNYGYTF. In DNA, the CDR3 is TGTGCCAGCAGATCCCTTACAGGGAACTATGGCTACACCTTC.

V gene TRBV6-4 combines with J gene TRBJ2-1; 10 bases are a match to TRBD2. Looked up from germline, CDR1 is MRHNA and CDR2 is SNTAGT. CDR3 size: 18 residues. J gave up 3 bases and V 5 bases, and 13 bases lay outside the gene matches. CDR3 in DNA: TGTGCCAGCAGTAAAAGACCTAGCGGGAGCCCTATCTACAATGAGCAGTTCTTC. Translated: CASSKRPSGSPIYNEQFF.

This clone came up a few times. In nucleotides, the CDR3 is TGTGCCAGCAGTTACGGTGGAGAGACCCAGTACTTC. Translated: CASSYGGETQYF. The chain joins TRBV6-6 to TRBJ2-5; D gene unclear. Germline V gene sequence: CDR1 MNHNY, CDR2 SVGAGI (reference sequence). Trimming shortened V by 2 bases and J by 4 bases, and 5 bases separated the two germline ends. CDR3 length: 12 amino acids.

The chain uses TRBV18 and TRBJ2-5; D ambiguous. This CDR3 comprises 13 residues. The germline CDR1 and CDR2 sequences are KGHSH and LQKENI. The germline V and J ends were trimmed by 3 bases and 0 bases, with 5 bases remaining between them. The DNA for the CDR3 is TGTGCCAGCTCACCGACCAACCAAGAGACCCAGTACTTC. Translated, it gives CASSPTNQETQYF.

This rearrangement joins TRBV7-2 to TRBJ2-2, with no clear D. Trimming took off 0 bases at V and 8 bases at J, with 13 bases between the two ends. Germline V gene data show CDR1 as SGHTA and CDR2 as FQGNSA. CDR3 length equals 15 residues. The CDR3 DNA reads TGTGCCAGCAGCTTAGCTATCCCCGCCGTGGGGGAGCTGTTTTTT. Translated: CASSLAIPAVGELFF. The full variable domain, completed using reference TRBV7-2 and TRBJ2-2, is GAGVSQSPSNKVTEKGKDVELRCDPISGHTALYWYRQSLGQGLEFLIYFQGNSAPDKSGLPSDRFSAERTGGSVSTLTIQRTQQEDSAVYLCASSLAIPAVGELFFGEGSRLTVL.

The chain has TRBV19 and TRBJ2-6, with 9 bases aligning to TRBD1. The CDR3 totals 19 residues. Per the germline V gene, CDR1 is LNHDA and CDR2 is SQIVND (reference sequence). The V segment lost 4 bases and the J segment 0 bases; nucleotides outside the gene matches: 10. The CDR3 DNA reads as TGTGCCAGTAGTACCCGGGACAGGGTCACCTACTCTGGGGCCAACGTCCTGACTTTC. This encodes CASSTRDRVTYSGANVLTF.

The CDR3 DNA follows: TGTGCCAGCAGTTACAGGGGGGGGGACTATGGCTACACCTTC. The encoded protein is CASSYRGGDYGYTF. The chain links TRBV6-6 to TRBJ1-2, with a possible D match to TRBD1 (6 bases). The V end was cut by 2 bases, the J end by 3 bases, with 10 bases between. The CDR3 has 14 amino acids. Germline CDR1 is MNHNY and CDR2 is SVGAGI (reference sequence).

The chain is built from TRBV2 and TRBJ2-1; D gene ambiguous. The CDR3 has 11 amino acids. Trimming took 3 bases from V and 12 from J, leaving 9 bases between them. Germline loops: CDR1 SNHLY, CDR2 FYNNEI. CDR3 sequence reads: CASSERLWQFF. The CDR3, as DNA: TGTGCCAGCAGTGAGAGGTTATGGCAGTTCTTC.